The present T cell receptor (beta chain) was sequenced within a study of T cells in narcolepsy (dated by TCRdb to the late 2010s). At the level of the whole study: The study enrolled patients with narcolepsy type 1 or type 2 (NT1, NT2) together with healthy control donors. To look for autoreactive T cells in narcolepsy patients that target self-antigens of hypocretin neurons (hypocretin, TRIB2), the study used TCR Vbeta sequencing to follow clonotypes in blood and CSF. On the study overall, not on this receptor specifically: Numbers of sequenced blood memory CD4+ clonotypes were comparable, averaging about 40,000 in patients and over 30,000 in controls. No sequences matching autoreactive T cell clones were present in some of the blood memory CD4+ repertoires from patients and controls. Plots comparing CSF and blood CD4+ T cell clonotypes from the same patient highlighted HCRT-specific and TRIB2-specific autoreactive clonotypes. Autoreactive clonotypes were reported to be detected serially in the blood of the same patients and of different patients, but not in the blood of healthy controls.

V and J are truncated by 5 bases and 4 bases respectively, leaving an intervening sequence of 9 bases. Sequences SGHAT (CDR1) and FQNNGV (CDR2) are obtained from the germline V gene. The CDR3 goes from the cysteine to the phenylalanine over 13 residues. Of the read, only the CDR3 DNA is kept; its 39 bases are in frame from base 1. For TCR Vbeta sequencing, memory CD4+ T cells were sorted ex vivo from the peripheral blood of both healthy controls and narcolepsy patients. Library preparation employed the immunoSEQ multiplex PCR assay. In its TCRdb copy, this immuneACCESS table keeps in-frame sequences only and misses some clones. Where compared with another copy, unresolved V genes explain less than half of these, and the others have no known cause. The sample records 25,000 to 30,000 clones, about 87% of which are singletons. The ten biggest clones cover approximately 1% of the sample. On this clone itself: The specificity of this receptor is unknown. Base quality data are lacking; no much larger clone is found one base away.

The source material was memory (CD45RA-) CD4+ T cells from blood. Explained via the paper, the cell subset or site label denotes: memory T cells sorted ex vivo from peripheral blood. The sequence derives from a human donor in good health. The rearrangement joined TRBV11-2 to TRBJ2-1; the D gene assignment is ambiguous. This receptor carries the CDR3 CASSPSVYNEQFF. The base sequence is TGTGCCAGCAGCCCCAGTGTATACAATGAGCAGTTCTTC.